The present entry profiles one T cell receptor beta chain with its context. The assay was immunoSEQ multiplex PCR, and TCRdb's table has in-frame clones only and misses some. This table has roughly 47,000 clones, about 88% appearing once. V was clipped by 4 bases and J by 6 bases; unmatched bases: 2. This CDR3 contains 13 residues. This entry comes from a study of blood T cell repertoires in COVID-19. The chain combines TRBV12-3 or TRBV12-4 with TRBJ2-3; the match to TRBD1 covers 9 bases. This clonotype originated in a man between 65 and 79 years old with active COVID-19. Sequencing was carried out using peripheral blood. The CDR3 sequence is CASSWDRADTQYF. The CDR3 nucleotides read TGTGCCAGCAGTTGGGACAGGGCGGATACGCAGTATTTT.